This entry describes one TCR beta chain. No antigen is known for it. No per-base quality is available; no much larger clone lies one base away. The CDR3 runs 16 residues from the cysteine to the phenylalanine. Of all the DNA, just the CDR3 is kept, 48 bases in frame from base 1. The V end loses 4 bases and the J end loses 2 bases, and a stretch of 13 bases separates them. These data are taken from a study of T cell responses to AZD1222 COVID-19 vaccine listed by TCRdb under 2021. At the level of the whole study: TCR sequencing covered 230 to 250 trial participants: 207 given two doses of AZD1222 and 26 given two doses of MenACWY control vaccine. Trial participants were enrolled into age subgroups of 18-55, 56-69 and 70-plus years, which contained approximately 150, 30 and 60 TCR-sequenced participants, respectively. Broad study findings and their caveats: A significant rise in spike-specific TCR breadth and depth was observed after two AZD1222 doses relative to day 0 and relative to MenACWY recipients. Because no day 14 peak-response samples were available, repertoires were characterized only after the peak T cell response. Nearly half of unique spike-specific TCRs reportedly recognized epitopes outside regions mutated in the B.1.351 and B.1.1.7 variants. Conclusions about previously exposed vaccinees are limited because only six or seven AZD1222 recipients were SARS-CoV-2 seropositive at baseline. The 56-69-year group was small, and its depth increase did not reach significance, likely because of low power. Vaccine-associated CD4 TCRs spanned the whole spike protein, with dominant responses in regions 160-218 and 743-854. Participants were mostly white British and included more females than males, and it was suggested by the authors that clonal diversity may have been underestimated.

The time point label here, explained by the study, means: baseline before first vaccination. Read against the paper, the sample's treatment or condition label means: meningococcal conjugate vaccine given as trial control. Vaccinee samples were obtained from the UK trials COV001 and COV002, which included a single-blind randomized controlled phase 2/3 trial of AZD1222 (ChAdOx1 nCoV-19) in healthy adults. For TCRbeta chain sequencing, PBMC samples from trial participants were taken at day 0 and at day 28 after the second dose. The CDR3 regions of human TCRbeta chains were analyzed by immunosequencing. The paper's processing steps were these. Repertoire TCRs were matched against a reference library of SARS-CoV-2-specific TCRs generated with the MIRA antigen-specificity platform. Breadth was defined as the fraction of unique TCRs that were SARS-CoV-2-associated, and depth was defined as the fraction of total T cells that were SARS-CoV-2-associated. Each spike-specific TCR was assigned to its reactive spike region and to a CD4 or CD8 class using the MIRA data. Log10-transformed breadth and depth values were compared by one-way ANOVA with Sidak's multiple comparisons tests. TCRdb holds this immuneACCESS table with in-frame rearrangements only. Some clones are missing; in checked studies, unresolved V genes explain under half, and the rest has no known cause. That table gives V, J and clone size, and the DNA gave D and trimming. The sample yields 65,000 to 80,000 clones; 92% were counted once. The ten largest account for under 7.5% of the sample.

The specimen comprised peripheral blood, sampled on day 0 of MenACWY control vaccination. This TCR came from an adult in good health. Here the chain combines TRBV5-7 and TRBJ2-6; the D element could tentatively be TRBD1 or TRBD2, as 5 bases agree for each. TRBV5-7 is flagged as an ORF with uncertain function. The CDR3 has the sequence CASSVRQGAGANVLTF. The DNA sequence is TGTGCCAGCAGCGTTCGGCAGGGAGCTGGGGCCAACGTCCTGACTTTC.